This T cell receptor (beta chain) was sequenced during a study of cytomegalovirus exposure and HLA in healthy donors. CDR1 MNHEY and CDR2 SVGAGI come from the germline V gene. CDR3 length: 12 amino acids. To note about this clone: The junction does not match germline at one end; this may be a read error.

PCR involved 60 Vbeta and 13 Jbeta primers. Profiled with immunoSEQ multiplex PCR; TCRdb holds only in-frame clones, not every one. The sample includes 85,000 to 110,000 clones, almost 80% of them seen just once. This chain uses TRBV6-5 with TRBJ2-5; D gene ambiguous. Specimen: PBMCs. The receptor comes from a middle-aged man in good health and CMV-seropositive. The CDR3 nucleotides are TGTACCAGCAGTTCTAGGCGGGAGACCCAGTACTTC. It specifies CTSSSRRETQYF.